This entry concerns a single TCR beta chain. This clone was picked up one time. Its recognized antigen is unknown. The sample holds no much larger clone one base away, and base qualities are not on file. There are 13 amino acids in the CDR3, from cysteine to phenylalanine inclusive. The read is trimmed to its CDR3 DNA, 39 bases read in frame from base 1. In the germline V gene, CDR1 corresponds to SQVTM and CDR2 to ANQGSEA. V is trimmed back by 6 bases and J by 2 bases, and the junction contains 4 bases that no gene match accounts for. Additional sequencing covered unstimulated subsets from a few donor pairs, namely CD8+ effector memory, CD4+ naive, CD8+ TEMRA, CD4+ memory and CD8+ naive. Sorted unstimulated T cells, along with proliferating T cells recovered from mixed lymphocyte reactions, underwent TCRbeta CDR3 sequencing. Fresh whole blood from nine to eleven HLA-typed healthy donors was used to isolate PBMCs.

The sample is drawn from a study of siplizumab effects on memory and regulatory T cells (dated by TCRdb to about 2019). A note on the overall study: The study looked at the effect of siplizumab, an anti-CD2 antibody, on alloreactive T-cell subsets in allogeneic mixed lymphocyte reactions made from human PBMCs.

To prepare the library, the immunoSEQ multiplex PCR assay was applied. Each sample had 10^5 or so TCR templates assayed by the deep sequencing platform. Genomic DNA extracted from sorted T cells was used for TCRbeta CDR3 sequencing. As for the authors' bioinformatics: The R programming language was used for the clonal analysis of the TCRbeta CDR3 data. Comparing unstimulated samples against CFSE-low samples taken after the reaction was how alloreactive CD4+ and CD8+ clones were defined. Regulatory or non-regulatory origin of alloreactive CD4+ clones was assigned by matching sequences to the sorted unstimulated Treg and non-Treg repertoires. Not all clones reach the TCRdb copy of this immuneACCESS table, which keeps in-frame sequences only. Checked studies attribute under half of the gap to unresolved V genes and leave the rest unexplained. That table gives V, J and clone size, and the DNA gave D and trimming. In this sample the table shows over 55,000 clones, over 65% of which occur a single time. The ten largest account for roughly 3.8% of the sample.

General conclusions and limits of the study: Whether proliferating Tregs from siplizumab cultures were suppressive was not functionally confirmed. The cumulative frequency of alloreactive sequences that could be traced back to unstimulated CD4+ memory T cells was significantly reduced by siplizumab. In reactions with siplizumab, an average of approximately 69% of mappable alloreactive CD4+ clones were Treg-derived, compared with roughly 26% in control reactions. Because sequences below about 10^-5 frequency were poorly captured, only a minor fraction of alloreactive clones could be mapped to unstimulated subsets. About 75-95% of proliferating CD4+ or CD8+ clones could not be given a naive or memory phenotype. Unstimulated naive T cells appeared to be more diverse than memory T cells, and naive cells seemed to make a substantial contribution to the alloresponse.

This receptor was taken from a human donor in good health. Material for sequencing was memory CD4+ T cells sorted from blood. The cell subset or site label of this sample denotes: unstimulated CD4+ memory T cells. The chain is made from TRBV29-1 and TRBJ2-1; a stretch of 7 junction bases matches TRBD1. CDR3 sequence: CSVLGTAYNEQFF. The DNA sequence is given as TGCAGCGTCTTAGGGACAGCCTACAATGAGCAGTTCTTC.